The 27 T cell receptor beta chains in this list originate from one sample, sequenced in a study of blood T cell repertoires in COVID-19. Clones were read by immunoSEQ multiplex PCR, and TCRdb kept only the in-frame ones, dropping some. The sample has nearly 110,000 clones; 76% are singletons. The sample comprised peripheral blood. The source is a man older than 75 with COVID-19, enrolled during active disease.

Notes on this clone: This sample also contains other DNA sequences that code for the same CDR3. The genes are TRBV5-4 and TRBJ1-1; maybe TRBD1 (5 bases). V was pared by 4 bases and J by 5 bases, with 12 bases between. CDR3 size: 13 residues. Germline CDR1 and CDR2: SGHNT and YYREEE (reference sequence). The CDR3: CASSPRGRTEAFF. CDR3 nucleotide sequence: TGTGCCAGCAGCCCAAGGGGTAGGACTGAAGCTTTCTTT.

The chain links TRBV10-2 to TRBJ2-7, with D unresolved. The CDR3 consists of 12 residues. The germline V gene has CDR1 WSHSY and CDR2 SAAADI. The V gene lost 7 bases and the J gene lost 2 bases, with 9 bases spanning the gap. The DNA for the CDR3 is TGCGCCAGCAAGACGGAGCCCTACGAGCAGTACTTC. The encoded protein is CASKTEPYEQYF.

The chain carries TRBV27 and TRBJ2-3, with 7 bases aligning to TRBD2. CDR3 length: 15 residues. With V trimmed by 8 bases and J by 3 bases, 11 bases remained unmatched. Germline CDR1 MNHEY, CDR2 SMNVEV (reference sequence). The CDR3 loop is CASRRWEGLTDTQYF. CDR3 DNA: TGTGCCAGCCGGAGATGGGAGGGCCTTACAGATACGCAGTATTTT.

The chain couples TRBV27 to TRBJ1-4, with D possibly TRBD1 on 5 matching bases. Between the trimmed V and J ends, which lost 4 bases and 7 bases, there was a span of 10 bases. This CDR3 has 13 amino acids. Germline lookup yields CDR1 MNHEY and CDR2 SMNVEV (reference sequence). Here the CDR3 reads CASSYLGGEKLFF. The CDR3 DNA is TGTGCCAGCAGTTATCTGGGGGGTGAAAAACTGTTTTTT.

The chain employs TRBV18 and TRBJ1-6, with 10 bases lining up with TRBD1. With 6 bases clipped from V and 8 bases from J, the junction kept 7 bases outside the gene matches. The CDR3 runs to 15 residues. Per the germline V gene, CDR1 is KGHSH and CDR2 is LQKENI. The CDR3 region is CASSSGTGEYSPLHF. DNA of the CDR3: TGTGCCAGCTCCTCGGGGACAGGGGAATATTCACCCCTCCACTTT.

This chain connects TRBV7-9 to TRBJ1-4; D is perhaps TRBD1 (5 bases). The CDR3 is made up of 13 amino acids. The V and J ends lost 2 bases and 8 bases respectively, with 9 bases between them. The germline CDR1 and CDR2 sequences are SEHNR and FQNEAQ (reference sequence). Written as DNA, the CDR3 is TGTGCCAGCAGCTTAAACGGGGGGGAAAAACTGTTTTTT. Amino acid sequence: CASSLNGGEKLFF.

This chain uses TRBV4-1 with TRBJ2-7; D unresolved. Germline values: CDR1 MGHRA, CDR2 YSYEKL. The V and J ends lost 2 bases and 4 bases respectively, with 9 bases between them. The CDR3 runs to 13 residues. CDR3 bases: TGCGCCAGCAGCCAAAGAATAGCTTACGAGCAGTACTTC. It yields the protein CASSQRIAYEQYF.

This rearrangement joins TRBV2 to TRBJ2-3, with D tentatively TRBD1 (6 bases). The CDR3 totals 13 residues. Germline CDR1 reads SNHLY; CDR2 reads FYNNEI. V was cut by 10 bases and J by 4 bases, with 15 bases left in between. The CDR3 nucleotides read TGTGCCACCCACAGGGAGCGGTCAGATACGCAGTATTTT. Protein product: CATHRERSDTQYF.

The chain joins TRBV11-2 to TRBJ1-4, with D possibly matching TRBD1 (6 bases). The CDR3 contains 12 residues. Germline CDR1 SGHAT, CDR2 FQNNGV. The germline V and J ends were trimmed by 5 bases and 11 bases, with 12 bases remaining between them. In DNA form, the CDR3 reads TGTGCCAGCAGCCAGGGGACCGGGAAACTGTTTTTT. Protein product: CASSQGTGKLFF.

For the CDR3, the DNA is TGTGCCAGCAGCCAGTCCATGGACAGGGGGCGAGACTATGGCTACACCTTC. Protein product: CASSQSMDRGRDYGYTF. The chain joins TRBV16 to TRBJ1-2; 11 positions agree with TRBD1. Germline assignment: CDR1 KGHSY and CDR2 FQNENV. Trimming cost V 3 bases and J 3 bases; bases outside gene matches: 9. The CDR3 length is 17 residues. Using reference TRBV16 and TRBJ1-2 for the parts outside the CDR3, the full variable domain is GEEVAQTPKHLVRGEGQKAKLYCAPIKGHSYVFWYQQVLKNEFKFLISFQNENVFDETGMPKERFSAKCLPNSPCSLEIQATKLEDSAVYFCASSQSMDRGRDYGYTFGSGTRLTVV.

The V gene is TRBV19, the J gene TRBJ2-1; 7 positions match TRBD1. The CDR3 is made up of 14 amino acids. Germline values: CDR1 LNHDA, CDR2 SQIVND (reference sequence). Trimming removed 7 bases from V and 7 bases from J; junction bases left unmatched: 10. Written as DNA, the CDR3 is TGTGCCAGTACCCCTGACAGGGCCGCTAATGAGCAGTTCTTC. This gives the protein CASTPDRAANEQFF.

The genes are TRBV6-5 and TRBJ1-4; D ambiguous. Germline CDR1 and CDR2: MNHEY and SVGAGI. V lost 0 bases to trimming and J lost 8 bases, with 13 bases between them. The CDR3 sequence is 15 residues long. The CDR3 sequence: CASSYSKAGGEKLFF. CDR3 nucleotide sequence: TGTGCCAGCAGTTACTCGAAGGCGGGAGGGGAAAAACTGTTTTTT.

V and J are TRBV28 and TRBJ2-1; TRBD2 matches 15 bases. From germline, CDR1 is MDHEN and CDR2 SYDVKM. Losses at the gene ends were 5 bases for V and 2 bases for J; bases not matched to a gene: 4. The CDR3 covers 17 residues. The CDR3 region has the DNA TGTGCCAGCAGTCCAGGGACTAGCGGGAGGACCTACAATGAGCAGTTCTTC. Translated: CASSPGTSGRTYNEQFF. The variable domain in full, with the rest retrieved from reference TRBV28 and TRBJ2-1, is DVKVTQSSRYLVKRTGEKVFLECVQDMDHENMFWYRQDPGLGLRLIYFSYDVKMKEKGDIPEGYSVSREKKERFSLILESASTNQTSMYLCASSPGTSGRTYNEQFFGPGTRLTVL.

The chain employs TRBV19 and TRBJ1-6, with 12 bases aligning to TRBD1. Germline V gene sequence: CDR1 LNHDA, CDR2 SQIVND (reference sequence). The trim removed 6 bases at V and 12 bases at J, leaving 6 bases unmatched. The CDR3 spans 14 residues. The chain's CDR3 is CASSSRDRGLPLHF. CDR3 nucleotides: TGTGCCAGTAGCTCCCGGGACAGGGGGCTACCCCTCCACTTT.

The chain combines TRBV28 with TRBJ2-7; 9 bases are a match to TRBD1. This CDR3 comprises 15 residues. CDR1 is MDHEN and CDR2 is SYDVKM in the germline V gene. The junction had 8 bases not matched to a gene; V was cut back by 5 bases and J by 3 bases. CDR3 residues: CASSETGGSVYEQYF. As DNA, the CDR3 is TGTGCCAGCAGTGAAACAGGGGGCTCCGTCTACGAGCAGTACTTC.

In its sample, this clone was seen a few times. V usage is TRBV28 and J usage is TRBJ1-2; a possible D gene is TRBD1 (6 bases). The CDR3 consists of 13 residues. The germline gives CDR1 MDHEN, CDR2 SYDVKM. The ends were cut back, 6 bases at V and 10 bases at J, with 18 bases in the middle. In DNA form, the CDR3 reads TGTGCCAGCAGCCACCGAGGGGGGGCGGACTACACCTTC. Its protein is CASSHRGGADYTF.

The rearrangement uses TRBV5-1 and TRBJ2-2, with D possibly TRBD1 on 5 matching bases. CDR1 and CDR2 (germline): SGHRS, YFSETQ. This CDR3 contains 14 residues. V was cut by 5 bases and J by 2 bases, with 10 bases left in between. CDR3 DNA: TGCGCCAGCAGTCCAGGGCCCAACACCGGGGAGCTGTTTTTT. This codes for CASSPGPNTGELFF.

This chain uses TRBV28 with TRBJ1-2; 11 nucleotides line up with TRBD1. The CDR3 sequence is 17 residues long. The ends lost 5 bases at V and 8 bases at J; junction bases unmatched: 16. The V gene's germline CDR1 is MDHEN and CDR2 SYDVKM. The CDR3 DNA sequence: TGTGCCAGCAGTACAAACCGGGACAGGGGGTTATGGCGCGGCTACACCTTC. Protein sequence: CASSTNRDRGLWRGYTF.

The genes are TRBV20-1 and TRBJ1-2; 7 bases align to TRBD1. V dropped 8 bases and J dropped 8; count of bases not matched to a gene: 17. CDR1 DFQATT and CDR2 SNEGSKA come from the germline V gene (reference sequence). This CDR3 is 14 amino acids long. The CDR3 coding sequence is TGCAGTCCCAGTGAAGGGGGCCTGTATAAGGGCTACACCTTC. The encoded protein is CSPSEGGLYKGYTF.

The chain has TRBV9 and TRBJ2-7, with 8 bases matching TRBD2. The junction had 12 bases not matched to a gene; V was cut back by 4 bases and J by 3 bases. CDR1 SGDLS and CDR2 YYNGEE come from the germline V gene. The CDR3 loop spans 16 amino acids. CDR3 bases: TGTGCCAGCAGCCAAGAAGGTGTAGCGGGGTACTACGAGCAGTACTTC. Translation gives CASSQEGVAGYYEQYF. Full variable domain (missing parts from reference TRBV9 and TRBJ2-7): DSGVTQTPKHLITATGQRVTLRCSPRSGDLSVYWYQQSLDQGLQFLIQYYNGEERAKGNILERFSAQQFPDLHSELNLSSLELGDSALYFCASSQEGVAGYYEQYFGPGTRLTVT.

This sequence joins TRBV30 and TRBJ2-1, with TRBD2 identical over 14 bases. The CDR3 has 19 amino acids. CDR1 is GTSNPN, CDR2 SVGIG, per germline (reference sequence). J gave up 0 bases and V 0 bases, and 7 bases lay outside the gene matches. CDR3 sequence (DNA): TGTGCCTGGAGTGTAAGGGGGACTAGCGGGGGTTACTCCTACAATGAGCAGTTCTTC. Residues: CAWSVRGTSGGYSYNEQFF. The full variable domain, in which reference TRBV30 and TRBJ2-1 provide the parts outside the CDR3, is SQTIHQWPATLVQPVGSPLSLECTVEGTSNPNLYWYRQAAGRGLQLLFYSVGIGQISSEVPQNLSASRPQDRQFILSSKKLLLSDSGFYLCAWSVRGTSGGYSYNEQFFGPGTRLTVL.

The V gene is TRBV14, the J gene TRBJ2-2; 7 nucleotides align to TRBD2. Trimming took 3 bases from V and 7 from J; bases not matched to a gene: 5. CDR3 length: 14 residues. Germline values: CDR1 SGHDN, CDR2 FVKESK. CDR3 nucleotide sequence: TGTGCCAGCAGCCATAGGCGGGAGCACGGGGAGCTGTTTTTT. Its protein is CASSHRREHGELFF.

The chain couples TRBV19 to TRBJ2-7; weak D call: TRBD1 (6 bases). V lost 7 bases, J lost 0 bases, and 16 bases lay in between. The germline gives CDR1 LNHDA, CDR2 SQIVND (reference sequence). The CDR3 covers 15 residues. CDR3 sequence (DNA): TGTGCCAGTAAGGGGGTAGGTGTCTACTCCTACGAGCAGTACTTC. Its protein product is CASKGVGVYSYEQYF.

This clone has only a few counts. CDR3 nucleotide sequence: TGTGCCAGCAGTGGAGGACCCCTCTACGAGCAGTACTTC. Encoded protein: CASSGGPLYEQYF. V and J are TRBV28 and TRBJ2-7; possibly TRBD2 for D (5 bases). Between the trimmed V and J ends, which lost 5 bases and 3 bases, there was a span of 11 bases. This CDR3 comprises 13 residues. Germline V gene sequence: CDR1 MDHEN, CDR2 SYDVKM. The full variable domain, in which reference TRBV28 and TRBJ2-7 provide the parts outside the CDR3, is DVKVTQSSRYLVKRTGEKVFLECVQDMDHENMFWYRQDPGLGLRLIYFSYDVKMKEKGDIPEGYSVSREKKERFSLILESASTNQTSMYLCASSGGPLYEQYFGPGTRLTVT.

The J gene is TRBJ1-1, the V gene TRBV6-5; TRBD1 aligns across 11 bases. The CDR3 sequence is 16 residues long. After removal of 4 bases from V and 4 bases from J, the junction contained 8 bases not matched to a gene. Germline assignment: CDR1 MNHEY and CDR2 SVGAGI. The DNA for the CDR3 is TGTGCCAGCAGTTTTTCCCCCGGGACAGGGGGCACTGAAGCTTTCTTT. Amino acid sequence: CASSFSPGTGGTEAFF.

The rearrangement joins TRBV5-1 to TRBJ1-4, with 7 bases matching TRBD1. CDR3 length: 15 amino acids. Germline V gene sequence: CDR1 SGHRS, CDR2 YFSETQ. V was clipped by 4 bases and J by 5 bases; unmatched bases: 8. CDR3 bases: TGCGCCAGCAGCACACCGGGACAGAAAAATGAAAAACTGTTTTTT. Its translation is CASSTPGQKNEKLFF.

Only a few counts were recorded for this clone. V and J are TRBV4-3 and TRBJ1-4; TRBD1 might be the D (6 bases). CDR3 size: 15 residues. Trimming cost V 3 bases and J 5 bases, with 13 bases left between them. Germline V gives CDR1 LGHNA, CDR2 YSLEER. The CDR3 is CASSQHRARNEKLFF. CDR3 nucleotide sequence: TGCGCCAGCAGCCAGCACAGGGCAAGGAATGAAAAACTGTTTTTT.